Following are 5 T cell receptor beta chains from one sample sequenced in a study of CD4+ T cells in melanoma. Measured with immunoSEQ multiplex PCR; TCRdb has only the in-frame clones, and not every one. Of 140,000 or so clones listed, 80% to 95% are singletons. Every receptor here comes from a human donor with melanoma.

The chain joins TRBV5-1 to TRBJ2-1, with D possibly matching TRBD2 (5 bases). The CDR3 loop spans 13 amino acids. From germline, CDR1 is SGHRS and CDR2 YFSETQ. V gave up 0 bases and J gave up 8 bases, with 9 bases separating them. The CDR3 loop is CASSLGLRDEQFF. The CDR3 nucleotides read TGCGCCAGCAGCTTGGGTCTGAGGGATGAGCAGTTCTTC.

V gene TRBV18 combines with J gene TRBJ2-1; D remains ambiguous. The CDR3 covers 15 residues. V was pared by 2 bases and J by 0 bases, with 8 bases between. CDR1 is KGHSH, CDR2 LQKENI, per germline. Written as DNA, the CDR3 is TGTGCCAGCTCACCAAGGGCGGACTCCTACAATGAGCAGTTCTTC. This encodes CASSPRADSYNEQFF.

V is TRBV6-6 and J is TRBJ1-1; TRBD1 aligns across 7 bases. Germline V gene sequence: CDR1 MNHNY, CDR2 SVGAGI (reference sequence). The trim removed 7 bases at V and 1 base at J, leaving 9 bases unmatched. There are 15 residues in the CDR3. CDR3 DNA sequence: TGTGCCAGCAACCAACGGGCAGGGGGGAACACTGAAGCTTTCTTT. It is translated as CASNQRAGGNTEAFF.

The gene calls are TRBV7-8 and TRBJ1-1; 9 bases are shared with TRBD1. Germline V gene lookup returns CDR1 SGHVS and CDR2 FQNEAQ. The CDR3 runs to 15 residues. The V gene end was trimmed by 0 bases and the J gene end by 1 base; junction bases not matched to a gene: 0. This CDR3 is CASSLAGQGNTEAFF. The CDR3 DNA reads TGTGCCAGCAGCTTAGCGGGACAGGGGAACACTGAAGCTTTCTTT.

This rearrangement joins TRBV27 to TRBJ2-7; D possibly corresponds to TRBD1 (6 bases). Germline assignment: CDR1 MNHEY and CDR2 SMNVEV (reference sequence). The CDR3 totals 18 residues. V lost 2 bases and J 3 bases, leaving 23 bases between the germline ends. The CDR3 DNA reads TGTGCCAGCAGTTTAACACCACCAGCCGCCGGGACAAGCTACGAGCAGTACTTC. Amino acid sequence: CASSLTPPAAGTSYEQYF.